The next 5 T cell receptor beta chains were all read from a single sample in a study of shared clonotypes between healthy human individuals. TCRdb keeps only in-frame clones here, not all; method: immunoSEQ multiplex PCR. The sample lists 520,000 or so clones; 75% to 85% were seen once. Material: PBMCs. The origin of the receptors is a woman aged 40 to 49 in good health. Some clones in this sample may be carry-over from other donors' samples.

The rearrangement joins TRBV18 to TRBJ2-5, with D uncertain. Germline V gene data show CDR1 as KGHSH and CDR2 as LQKENI. The V and J ends lost 2 bases and 1 base respectively, with 11 bases between them. The CDR3 runs to 15 residues. CDR3 sequence (DNA): TGTGCCAGCTCACCATCAACGCGTGGCCAAGAGACCCAGTACTTC. This encodes CASSPSTRGQETQYF.

This clone was recorded once. The chain is built from TRBV5-6 and TRBJ1-3; 7 bases line up with TRBD1. Germline trimming cut 3 bases from V and 1 base from J; bases unmatched to any gene: 13. The CDR3 runs 18 residues. Germline values: CDR1 SGHDT, CDR2 YYEEEE. The CDR3 reads CASSSSWTGSVSGNTIYF. DNA for the CDR3: TGTGCCAGCAGCTCTAGTTGGACAGGATCAGTGTCTGGAAACACCATATATTTT.

CDR3 protein: CASSPLTGGQVEAFF. The CDR3 DNA sequence: TGTGCCAGCTCACCCTTAACGGGGGGGCAGGTGGAGGCTTTCTTT. The rearrangement uses TRBV18 and TRBJ1-1; weak D call: TRBD1 (6 bases). The germline V gene has CDR1 KGHSH and CDR2 LQKENI. The length of the CDR3 is 15 residues. The V gene lost 3 bases and the J gene lost 11 bases, with 22 bases spanning the gap.

The chain combines TRBV4-3 with TRBJ2-2; no clear D gene. Germline V lookup: CDR1 LGHNA, CDR2 YSLEER. The V and J ends lost 0 bases and 8 bases respectively, with 13 bases between them. The CDR3 runs to 15 residues. As DNA, the CDR3 is TGCGCCAGCAGCCAAGATTTCCTAGATTTAGGGGAGCTGTTTTTT. It translates to CASSQDFLDLGELFF.

The chain joins TRBV21-1 to TRBJ2-7; the D call of TRBD2 is as the table states it, not checked on the DNA. TRBV21-1 counts as a pseudogene. The CDR3 is 17 amino acids. CDR3: CASSEKVSGRGSYEQYF. The CDR3 DNA follows: TGTGCCAGCAGCGAAAAGGTTAGCGGGAGGGGCTCCTACGAGCAGTACTTC.